This T cell receptor beta chain was documented in a study of OX40 agonist ivuxolimab in advanced cancers. Study-wide context: Anti-PD-1, anti-PD-L1 or anti-CTLA-4 therapy given earlier was allowed, and roughly 38% had some. Study-wide findings and caveats: Certain nonresponders likewise exhibited a low normalized T-cell clonal expansion. Doses of 0.1 to 3.0 mg/kg were accompanied by clonal expansion of CD4+ and CD8+ blood T cells by week 6.

The CDR3 sequence is 14 residues long. J was trimmed by 6 bases and V by 3 bases; bases with no gene match: 4. Germline CDR1 LNHDA, CDR2 SQIVND (reference sequence). There are a few counts of this clone. Antigen unknown. TCRdb's copy holds only in-frame clones and misses some; the assay was immunoSEQ multiplex PCR. This sample carries roughly 67,000 clones, approximately 91% of them seen once, and the ten largest clones take 0.25% to 0.3%. The sampling schedule covered blood at baseline, cycle 4 day 1, and cycle 7 day 1. Specimen: CD4+ or CD8+ T cells sorted from blood, collected in a trial of the OX40 agonist ivuxolimab. V is TRBV19 and J is TRBJ2-2; 7 bases line up with TRBD2. The source is an adult with an advanced solid tumor such as melanoma, head and neck, liver or kidney cancer. The CDR3 protein is CASSIAGVSGELFF. In DNA form, the CDR3 reads TGTGCCAGTAGTATTGCGGGAGTCTCCGGGGAGCTGTTTTTT.